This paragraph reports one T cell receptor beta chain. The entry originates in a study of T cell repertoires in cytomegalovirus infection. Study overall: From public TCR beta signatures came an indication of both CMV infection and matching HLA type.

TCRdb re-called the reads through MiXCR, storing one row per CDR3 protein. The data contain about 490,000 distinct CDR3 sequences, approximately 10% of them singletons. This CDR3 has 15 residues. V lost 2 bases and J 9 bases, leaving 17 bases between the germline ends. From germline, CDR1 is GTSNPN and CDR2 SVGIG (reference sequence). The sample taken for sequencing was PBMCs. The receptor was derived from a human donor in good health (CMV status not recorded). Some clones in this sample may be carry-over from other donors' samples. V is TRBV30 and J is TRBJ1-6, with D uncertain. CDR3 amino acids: CAWSQESLVGSPLHF. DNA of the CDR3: TGTGCCTGGAGTCAGGAATCACTAGTAGGTTCACCCCTCCACTTT.